This record looks at one T cell receptor (beta chain) sequence and its context. Its antigen has not been determined. No quality values exist for individual bases; no much larger clone is one base distant. The library was obtained by the immunoSEQ multiplex PCR assay. For the multiplex PCR, a mixture combining 60 forward primers for TCR Vbeta segments and 13 reverse primers for TCR Jbeta segments was used. The CDR3 region of rearranged TCR beta genes was amplified from genomic DNA with a multiplex PCR assay. The Illumina HiSeq System was used to sequence the amplified TCR beta libraries as 87-base-pair reads. As for how the authors treated the data: Across the roughly 670 repertoires, a later analysis counted tens of millions of unique TCR beta chains, 9.5 million to 12 million of which were shared by at least two donors. A nearest-neighbor algorithm error-corrected the raw reads and collapsed the reads into unique sequences, merging closely related sequences to remove PCR and sequencing errors. V, D and J gene segments were assigned by aligning CDR3 sequences to IMGT reference sequences. For a sequence to be retained, at least a six-nucleotide match to both a V gene segment and a J gene segment was required. A rearrangement counted as productive if the CDR3 had no stop codons and remained in frame with V and J, and every other rearrangement counted as non-productive. Following IMGT convention, CDR3 was defined as the stretch from the second conserved V-encoded cysteine to the conserved J-encoded phenylalanine. The earlier analysis of approximately 590 of the donors excluded any sequence lacking an unambiguous match to a single V gene segment. In an earlier analysis of a few hundred of the donors, V segments were called functional above 56.7% productive rearrangements and were called segregating when the between-donor standard deviation exceeded 5%. A statistical classification framework was built to diagnose cytomegalovirus status from the catalog of TCR beta chain sequences. A later analysis assigned V and J genes by comparing TCR nucleotide sequences with IMGT/GENE-DB human TR gene sequences. The TCRdist pipeline was used in a later analysis to assign CDR3 sequences and most-parsimonious VDJ recombination scenarios. In a later analysis, every TCR beta chain was defined by the combination of its CDR3 amino acid sequence and its V-gene family, and reads without a unique V-gene family were dropped. In a later analysis, approximately 640 highly shared, low-generation-probability nucleotide sequences were removed to address suspected cross-contamination and a sequencing artifact. In a later analysis, a clonal expansion index for each public chain was calculated from normalized within-repertoire ranks of inferred template counts. In a later analysis, generation probabilities were computed with a VDJ recombination model fitted to out-of-frame rearrangements, and the resulting probabilities were checked against IGoR. Hypergeometric tests were used in a later analysis to score TCR-TCR, TCR-HLA and TCR-CMV co-occurrence, with a repertoire-size bias correction applied to the TCR pairs. To estimate false discovery rates, a later analysis permuted the HLA or CMV assignments 20 times. In a later analysis, co-occurring TCRs were grouped using DBSCAN, with TCRdist sequence similarity added in when clustering inside HLA-allele-positive subsets. For co-occurrence clustering, repertoires with fewer than 30,000 or more than 120,000 public chains were excluded, along with roughly 5 repertoires with anomalous nucleotide sharing. The table comes from immuneACCESS by way of TCRdb, which keeps in-frame sequences with V and J called. Part of the clones is missing from these tables; in studies checked, under half for an unresolved V gene and the rest for unknown reasons. From that table come the V and J calls and clone size; the DNA was used to work out D and trimming. The sample table records 170,000 or so clones; around four fifths of these occur just once. The ten largest clones capture 4% to 6% of the sample.

V was cut back by 2 bases and J by 2 bases, leaving a gap of 19 bases between them. The CDR3 starts with the cysteine, ends with the phenylalanine, and has 17 residues. Only CDR3 DNA is held: 51 bases, read in frame from base 1. CDR1 and CDR2, per the germline V gene (reference sequence), are MNHEY and SMNVEV. These data originate in a study of cytomegalovirus exposure and HLA in healthy donors (dated by TCRdb to about 2017). As for the study more broadly: According to an earlier analysis of 550 to 750 of the donors, 200 million or so T cells yielded roughly 110 million unique TCR beta sequences and approximately 300 Gb of sequence data. An early release covering roughly 600 HLA-typed donors comprised 250 to 350 gigabases of sequencing data and 85 million or so unique TCR sequences. The genetic ancestry cluster associated with self-reported Caucasian donors included about 84% of the roughly 400 genotyped donors. The study aimed to test whether signatures of past pathogen exposure could be identified by cataloging public T cell receptors. Using immunosequencing, the study profiled T cell repertoires from 666 subjects and related those repertoires to cytomegalovirus serostatus. Along with the roughly 710-subject first cohort, a separate validation cohort of around 120 different subjects was used. To predict cytomegalovirus infection status, the study combined high-throughput TCR immunosequencing, statistical association of individual TCRs with disease status, and machine learning. To study patterns of TCR occurrence, a later analysis re-analyzed previously published TCR beta repertoires from several hundred donors and added high-resolution HLA genotyping. In the later analysis, no new phenotypic data were used to find candidate immune exposures; instead, reliance was placed on TCR beta sequences and their occurrence across donors. To decide whether each TCR beta V gene segment behaved as functional or pseudogenic, an earlier analysis of some 600 of the donors relied on high-throughput TCR beta sequencing. Donor age, sex, ethnicity and CMV serostatus were compiled alongside the repertoire data. In a later genetic analysis, genome-wide SNP genotypes for 398 of the 666 donors were used, and that subset was treated as a discovery cohort. All discovery cohort repertoires had been generated using a single sequencing platform. Both class I and class II loci were covered by HLA typing, at four-digit resolution. The number of typed donors differed by locus: about 620-630 for A, B, C, DRB1 and DQB1; 522 for DQA1; 606 for DPA1; and around 450 for DPB1. Because of strong linkage in the cohort, 5 or 6 DR-DQ haplotypes were treated as single units for association and clustering. Across about 370 genotyped donors of the cohort, an average of about 250,000 unique TCR beta nucleotide sequences per donor were sequenced, and around 20% of those sequences were non-productive.

Overall results and qualifications from the work: Broadly in line with IMGT annotations, most TCR beta V segments showed up in productive rearrangements about 87% or about 30% of the time in an earlier analysis of around 600 of the donors. A few of the identified cytomegalovirus-associated TCR beta chains were confirmed in vitro to be specific for cytomegalovirus antigens. HLA typing was unavailable for some donors at each locus, so association tests used only the typed subset. Correlated functional status among segregating V segments might be attributable to linkage disequilibrium, but an unknown experimental factor could not be ruled out. In a later analysis, TCR association rates were found to vary across HLA loci, with the most associated TCRs seen for DRB1 alleles and the fewest for HLA-C alleles. A cluster of highly shared sequence variants was judged likely to be a technical artifact of the sequencing pipeline. A later analysis reported that several top co-occurrence clusters appeared linked to parvovirus B19, influenza, CMV and Epstein-Barr virus. A later analysis associated around 16,000 TCR beta sequences with specific HLA alleles at a false discovery rate of 0.05. An association between a missense DCLRE1C variant and V-gene and J-gene trimming of TCR beta chains was found in a later genetic analysis and replicated in an independent cohort. Sequencing depth was assumed to be roughly uniform across donors in the presence/absence analyses, though that assumption may not hold. Compared with equally common non-associated chains, HLA-associated TCR beta chains in a later analysis were more clonally expanded and had lower generation probabilities. According to the authors, the approach could potentially be generalized to other disease states and immunological phenotypes. In both the original and validation cohorts, the classifier was reported to diagnose cytomegalovirus status with high specificity and sensitivity. This cohort had only TCR beta chains sequenced, and the lack of alpha or paired-chain data limited which features could be detected. CMV serostatus was the only immune exposure information available for the cohort. A total of 150 or so TCR beta chains were listed by the study as associated with cytomegalovirus. When HLA alleles, especially DR and DQ, strongly co-occurred, TCR associations were difficult to assign to individual alleles. Most TCR sequences were observed very rarely across donors, whereas some public TCRs were present in many individuals. A later genetic analysis reported fewer N-insertions in productive TCRs among donors in an Asian-associated ancestry cluster than the roughly 620-donor mean. A later analysis found that most CMV-associated TCR beta chains appeared HLA-restricted, with HLA associations seemingly driven largely by CMV exposure. Seventeen rarely observed V segments, including chromosome 9 orphons, were excluded from the earlier analysis of almost 600 of the donors because counts were too low. A further reported finding was that TCR beta sequences accurately predicted the HLA-A and HLA-B alleles for most subjects in the first cohort. Some IMGT-functional V segments, including TRBV6-2 and TRBV6-3, could not be told apart with the 87-base-pair reads, so those segments were excluded.

The cohort comprised some 680 healthy bone marrow donors. All cohort members were sampled while nominally healthy, although unrecorded immune exposures were likely present. The donor tested CMV seropositive, placing the donor among the approximately 290 seropositive members of the cohort. A peripheral blood sample was collected from each donor, and TCR beta sequencing was performed on peripheral blood mononuclear cells. The Qiagen DNeasy Blood Extraction Kit was used to extract genomic DNA from the blood cell samples. The receptor comes from a girl aged 5 to 17 in good health and CMV-seropositive. Here the chain combines TRBV27 and TRBJ2-7; TRBD2 is a weak D gene call, 6 bases matching. The sequencing input was PBMCs. The sequenced DNA: TGTGCCAGCAGTTTAAGGCGGGGAAGCTACAATGCCTACGAGCAGTACTTC. It translates as CASSLRRGSYNAYEQYF.